This T cell receptor beta chain derives from a study of CD8+ T cells in alopecia areata. On the study more broadly: Disease severity was quantified as SALT score of affected scalp area.

The J segment lost 0 bases and the V segment lost 8 bases, leaving 6 bases of the junction unmatched. CDR1 is GTSNPN, CDR2 SVGIG, per germline (reference sequence). The CDR3 has 14 amino acids. Whole-study results and caveats: Just one nonresponder means the tie between baseline CD8+ expansion and response stays uncertain. Sequencing of scalp tissue also captures the resident alphabeta T cells of normal skin.

In regard to this clone: Its antigen is not identified.

Reverse transcription of extracted RNA yielded cDNA, which provided the sequencing template. Repertoires were generated with immunoSEQ multiplex PCR, while TCRdb's copy carries only in-frame clones and drops some. The sample has fewer than 250,000 clones, over 60% seen once; the top ten hold more than 3.5%. Treatment here: oral pan-JAK inhibitor, 5-10 mg twice daily. This chain joins TRBV30 and TRBJ2-7, with TRBD2 matching 11 bases. The specimen was CD4+ T cells sorted from blood, collected at week 4, from a patient treated with tofacitinib. The source of this sequence is a human donor with alopecia areata. The CDR3 loop reads CAASSGGSSYEQYF. CDR3 nucleotides: TGTGCCGCATCTAGCGGGGGGTCCTCCTACGAGCAGTACTTC.